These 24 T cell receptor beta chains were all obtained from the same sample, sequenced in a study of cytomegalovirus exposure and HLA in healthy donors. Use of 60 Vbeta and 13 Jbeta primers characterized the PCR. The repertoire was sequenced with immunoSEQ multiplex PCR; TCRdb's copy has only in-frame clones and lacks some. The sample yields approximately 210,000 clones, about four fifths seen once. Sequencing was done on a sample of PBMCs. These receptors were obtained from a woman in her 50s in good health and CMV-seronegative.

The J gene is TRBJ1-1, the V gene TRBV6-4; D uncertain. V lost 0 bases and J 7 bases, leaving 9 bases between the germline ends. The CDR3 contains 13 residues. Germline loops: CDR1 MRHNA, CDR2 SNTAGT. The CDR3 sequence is CASSDSNRVEAFF. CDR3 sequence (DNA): TGTGCCAGCAGTGACTCGAATAGAGTTGAAGCTTTCTTT.

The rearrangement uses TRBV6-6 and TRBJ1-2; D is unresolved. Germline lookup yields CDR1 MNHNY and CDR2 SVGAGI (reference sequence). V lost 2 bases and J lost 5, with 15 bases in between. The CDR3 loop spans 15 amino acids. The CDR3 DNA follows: TGTGCCAGCAGTTACACCCCCGCGGAATCTTATGGCTACACCTTC. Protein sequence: CASSYTPAESYGYTF.

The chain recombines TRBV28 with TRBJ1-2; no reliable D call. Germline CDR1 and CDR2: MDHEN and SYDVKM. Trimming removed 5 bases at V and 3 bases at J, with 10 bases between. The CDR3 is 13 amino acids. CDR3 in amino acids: CASSGTVDYGYTF. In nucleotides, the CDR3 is TGTGCCAGCAGTGGCACAGTCGACTATGGCTACACCTTC.

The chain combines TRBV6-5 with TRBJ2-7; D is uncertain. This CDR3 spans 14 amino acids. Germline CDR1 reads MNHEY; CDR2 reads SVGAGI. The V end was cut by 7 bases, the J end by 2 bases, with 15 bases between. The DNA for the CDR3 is TGTGCCAGCACCAACACCAGAATGACCTACGAGCAGTACTTC. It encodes CASTNTRMTYEQYF.

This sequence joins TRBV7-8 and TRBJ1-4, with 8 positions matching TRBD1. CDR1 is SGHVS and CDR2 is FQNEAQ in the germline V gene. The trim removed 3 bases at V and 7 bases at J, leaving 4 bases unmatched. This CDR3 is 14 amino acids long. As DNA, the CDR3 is TGTGCCAGCAGCTTTGGGACAGGCCCTGAAAAACTGTTTTTT. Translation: CASSFGTGPEKLFF. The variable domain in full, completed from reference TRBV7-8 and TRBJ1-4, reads GAGVSQSPRYKVAKRGQDVALRCDPISGHVSLFWYQQALGQGPEFLTYFQNEAQLDKSGLPSDRFFAERPEGSVSTLKIQRTQQEDSAVYLCASSFGTGPEKLFFGSGTQLSVL.

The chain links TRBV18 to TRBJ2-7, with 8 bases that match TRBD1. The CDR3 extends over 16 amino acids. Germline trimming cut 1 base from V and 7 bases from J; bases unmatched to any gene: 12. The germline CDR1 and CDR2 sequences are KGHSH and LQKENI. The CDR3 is CASSPRQGAKNWEQYF. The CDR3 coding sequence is TGTGCCAGCTCACCACGCCAGGGGGCAAAGAATTGGGAGCAGTACTTC.

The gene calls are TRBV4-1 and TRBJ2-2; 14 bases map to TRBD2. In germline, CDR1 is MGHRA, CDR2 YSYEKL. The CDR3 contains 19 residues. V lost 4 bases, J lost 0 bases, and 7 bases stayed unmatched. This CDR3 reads CASSLTGTSGGANTGELFF. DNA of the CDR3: TGCGCCAGCAGCCTAACCGGGACTAGCGGGGGTGCGAACACCGGGGAGCTGTTTTTT.

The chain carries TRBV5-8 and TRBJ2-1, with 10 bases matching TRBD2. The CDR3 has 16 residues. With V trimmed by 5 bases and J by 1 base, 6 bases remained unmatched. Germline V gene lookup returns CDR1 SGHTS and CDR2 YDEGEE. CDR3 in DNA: TGTGCCAGCAGGCCTAGCGGGAGAGGGTCCTACAATGAGCAGTTCTTC. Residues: CASRPSGRGSYNEQFF.

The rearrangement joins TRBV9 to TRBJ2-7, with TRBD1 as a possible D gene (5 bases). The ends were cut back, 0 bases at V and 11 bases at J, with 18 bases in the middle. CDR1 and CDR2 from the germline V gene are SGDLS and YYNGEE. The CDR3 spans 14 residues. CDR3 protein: CASSVATTDKREYF. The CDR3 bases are TGTGCCAGCAGCGTAGCTACGACAGATAAAAGGGAGTACTTC.

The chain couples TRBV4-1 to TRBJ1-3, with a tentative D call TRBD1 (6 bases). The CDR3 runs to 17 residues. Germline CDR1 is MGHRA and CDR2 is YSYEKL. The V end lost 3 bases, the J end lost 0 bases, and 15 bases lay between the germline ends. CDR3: CASSQGDTSFSGNTIYF. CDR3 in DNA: TGCGCCAGCAGCCAGGGGGACACTTCGTTCTCTGGAAACACCATATATTTT.

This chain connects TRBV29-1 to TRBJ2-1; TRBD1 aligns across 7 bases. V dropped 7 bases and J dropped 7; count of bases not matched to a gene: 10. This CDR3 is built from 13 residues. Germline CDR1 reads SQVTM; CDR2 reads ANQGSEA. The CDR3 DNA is TGCAGCGCAAGGGACAGTCCCCCGAATGAGCAGTTCTTC. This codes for CSARDSPPNEQFF.

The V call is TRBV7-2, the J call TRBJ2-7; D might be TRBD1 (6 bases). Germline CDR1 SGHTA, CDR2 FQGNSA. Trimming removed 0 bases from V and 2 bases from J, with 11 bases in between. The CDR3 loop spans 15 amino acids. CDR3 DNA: TGTGCCAGCAGCTTAGCTGTGGGGGCCCCCTACGAGCAGTACTTC. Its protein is CASSLAVGAPYEQYF.

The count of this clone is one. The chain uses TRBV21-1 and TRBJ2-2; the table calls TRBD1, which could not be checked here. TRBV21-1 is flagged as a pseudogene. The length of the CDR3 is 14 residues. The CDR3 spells CASSKVGALMVLFF. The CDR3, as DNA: TGTGCCAGCAGCAAAGTGGGGGCCTTGATGGTTCTGTTTTTT.

The CDR3 DNA sequence: TGTGCCAGCAGCCCAGGGGCGGGTGAGCAGTTCTTC. Translation gives CASSPGAGEQFF. This chain uses TRBV7-2 with TRBJ2-1; D perhaps matches TRBD1 (6 bases). Trimming left V 5 bases short and J 9 bases short, with 11 bases between. Per the germline V gene, CDR1 is SGHTA and CDR2 is FQGNSA. The CDR3 has 12 amino acids. Combining the CDR3 with reference TRBV7-2 and TRBJ2-1 gives the whole variable domain GAGVSQSPSNKVTEKGKDVELRCDPISGHTALYWYRQSLGQGLEFLIYFQGNSAPDKSGLPSDRFSAERTGGSVSTLTIQRTQQEDSAVYLCASSPGAGEQFFGPGTRLTVL.

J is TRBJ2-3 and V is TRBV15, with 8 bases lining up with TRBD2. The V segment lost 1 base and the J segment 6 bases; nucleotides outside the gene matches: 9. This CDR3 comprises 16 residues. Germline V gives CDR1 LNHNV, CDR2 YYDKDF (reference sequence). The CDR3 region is CATSRGRLALSDTQYF. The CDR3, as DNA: TGTGCCACCAGCAGAGGTAGACTAGCGCTTTCGGATACGCAGTATTTT.

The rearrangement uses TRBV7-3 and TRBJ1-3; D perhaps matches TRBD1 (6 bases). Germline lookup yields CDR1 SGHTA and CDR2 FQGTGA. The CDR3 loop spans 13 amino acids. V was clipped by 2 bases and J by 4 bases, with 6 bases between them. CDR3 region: CASSLGQGNTIYF. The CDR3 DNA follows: TGTGCCAGCAGCTTAGGACAGGGAAACACCATATATTTT.

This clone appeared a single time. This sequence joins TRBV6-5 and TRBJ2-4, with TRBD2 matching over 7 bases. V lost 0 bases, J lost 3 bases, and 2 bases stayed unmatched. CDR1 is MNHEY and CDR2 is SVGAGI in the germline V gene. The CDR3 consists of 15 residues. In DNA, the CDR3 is TGTGCCAGCAGTTACTCTTCGGGAGGCAAAAACATTCAGTACTTC. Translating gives CASSYSSGGKNIQYF.

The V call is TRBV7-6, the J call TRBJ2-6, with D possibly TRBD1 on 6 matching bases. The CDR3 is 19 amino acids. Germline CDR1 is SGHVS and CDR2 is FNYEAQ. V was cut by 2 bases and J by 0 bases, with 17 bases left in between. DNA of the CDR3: TGTGCCAGCAGCTTAAGGTCCAGGGGAAGTCCCTCTGGGGCCAACGTCCTGACTTTC. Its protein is CASSLRSRGSPSGANVLTF.

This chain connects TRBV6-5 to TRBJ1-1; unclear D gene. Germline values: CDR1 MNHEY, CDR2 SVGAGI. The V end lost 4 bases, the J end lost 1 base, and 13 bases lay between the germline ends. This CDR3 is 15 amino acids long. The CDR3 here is CASSLTPGPNTEAFF. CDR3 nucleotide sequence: TGTGCCAGCAGTTTGACCCCGGGTCCGAACACTGAAGCTTTCTTT.

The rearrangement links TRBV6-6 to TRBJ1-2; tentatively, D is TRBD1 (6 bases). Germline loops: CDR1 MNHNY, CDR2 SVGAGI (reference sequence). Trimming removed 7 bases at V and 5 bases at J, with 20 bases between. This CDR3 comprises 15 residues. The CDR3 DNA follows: TGTGCCAGCACCGAGAGGGGGTCTCTTGCTTATGGCTACACCTTC. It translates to CASTERGSLAYGYTF.

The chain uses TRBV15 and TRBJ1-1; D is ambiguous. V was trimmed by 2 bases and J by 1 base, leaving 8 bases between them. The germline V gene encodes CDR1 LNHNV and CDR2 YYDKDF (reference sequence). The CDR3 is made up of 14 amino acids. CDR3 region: CATSRYRGNTEAFF. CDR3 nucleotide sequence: TGTGCCACCAGCAGATACCGGGGGAACACTGAAGCTTTCTTT.

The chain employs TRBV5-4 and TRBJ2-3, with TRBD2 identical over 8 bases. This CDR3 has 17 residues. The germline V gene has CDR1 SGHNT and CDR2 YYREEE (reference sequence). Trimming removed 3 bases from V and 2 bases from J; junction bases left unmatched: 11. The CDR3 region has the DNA TGTGCCAGCAGCTCATATCCCGGACTAGCCCCCACAGATACGCAGTATTTT. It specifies CASSSYPGLAPTDTQYF. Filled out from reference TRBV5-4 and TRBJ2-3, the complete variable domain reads ETGVTQSPTHLIKTRGQQVTLRCSSQSGHNTVSWYQQALGQGPQFIFQYYREEENGRGNFPPRFSGLQFPNYSSELNVNALELDDSALYLCASSSYPGLAPTDTQYFGPGTRLTVL.

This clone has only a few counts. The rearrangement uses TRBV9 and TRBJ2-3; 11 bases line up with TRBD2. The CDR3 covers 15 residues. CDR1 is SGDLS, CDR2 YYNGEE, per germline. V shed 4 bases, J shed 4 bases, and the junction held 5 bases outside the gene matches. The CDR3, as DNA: TGTGCCAGCAGCTCGACTAGCGGGGTATCAGATACGCAGTATTTT. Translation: CASSSTSGVSDTQYF.

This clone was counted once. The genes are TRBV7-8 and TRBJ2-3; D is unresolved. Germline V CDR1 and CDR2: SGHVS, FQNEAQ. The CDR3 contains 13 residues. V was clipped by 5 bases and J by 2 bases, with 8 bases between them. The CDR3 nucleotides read TGTGCCAGCAGCCCAGTGGCCACAGATACGCAGTATTTT. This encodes CASSPVATDTQYF.